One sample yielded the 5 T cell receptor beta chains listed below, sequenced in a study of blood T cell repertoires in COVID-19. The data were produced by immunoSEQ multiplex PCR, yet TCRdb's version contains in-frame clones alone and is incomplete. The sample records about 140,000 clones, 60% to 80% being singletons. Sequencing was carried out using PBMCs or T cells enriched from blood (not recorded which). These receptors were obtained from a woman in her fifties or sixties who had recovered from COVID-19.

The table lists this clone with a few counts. The CDR3 here is CASSQDWDRGREAFF. The CDR3, as DNA: TGCGCCAGCAGCCAAGATTGGGACAGGGGGCGTGAAGCTTTCTTT. This chain connects TRBV4-1 to TRBJ1-1; 12 nucleotides agree with TRBD1. Trimming took 0 bases from V and 7 from J; bases not matched to a gene: 3. The CDR3 is made up of 15 amino acids. From germline, CDR1 is MGHRA and CDR2 YSYEKL.

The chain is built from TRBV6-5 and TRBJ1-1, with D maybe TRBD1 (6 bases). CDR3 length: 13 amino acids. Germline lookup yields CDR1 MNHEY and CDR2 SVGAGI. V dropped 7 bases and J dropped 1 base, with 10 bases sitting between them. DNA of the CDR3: TGTGCCAGCAAGAACAGGGAGAACACTGAAGCTTTCTTT. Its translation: CASKNRENTEAFF.

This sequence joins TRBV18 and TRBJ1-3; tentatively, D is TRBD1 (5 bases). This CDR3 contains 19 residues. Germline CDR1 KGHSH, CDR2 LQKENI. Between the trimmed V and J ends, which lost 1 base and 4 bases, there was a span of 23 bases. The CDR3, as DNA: TGTGCCAGCTCACCACACGAAGGGGTTATGGGGCTTGAAGGAAACACCATATATTTT. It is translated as CASSPHEGVMGLEGNTIYF.

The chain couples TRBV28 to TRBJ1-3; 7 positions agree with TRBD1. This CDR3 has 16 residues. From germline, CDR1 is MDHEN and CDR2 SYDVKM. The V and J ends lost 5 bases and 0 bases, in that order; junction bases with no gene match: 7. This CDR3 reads CASSTPTGSSGNTIYF. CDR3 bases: TGTGCCAGCAGTACCCCGACAGGGAGCTCTGGAAACACCATATATTTT.

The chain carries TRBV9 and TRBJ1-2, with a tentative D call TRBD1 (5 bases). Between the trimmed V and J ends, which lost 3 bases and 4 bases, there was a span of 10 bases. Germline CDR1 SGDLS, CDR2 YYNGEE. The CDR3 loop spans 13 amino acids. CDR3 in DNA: TGTGCCAGCAGCGCACAGGAAAGCTATGGCTACACCTTC. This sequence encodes CASSAQESYGYTF.